The TCR beta chain described here comes from a study of shared clonotypes between healthy human individuals (dated by TCRdb to the early 2020s). Context from the whole study: The cohort comprised a couple of women and three men aged 18 to 49 years. To estimate repertoire size and how much clonotype sharing occurs between individuals, the study deeply sequenced the blood TCR repertoires of several healthy adults. For each donor, three plates each were used for CD4 naive and CD4 memory, two plates were used for CD8 naive, and one plate was used for CD8 memory. To increase sequencing depth and limit assay-specific biases, TCR repertoire library preparation and sequencing were carried out by different laboratories using diverse techniques. Each donor's leukapheresis produced roughly between roughly 0.94 and 9.5 billion PBMCs.

CD8 naive samples consisted of CD45RO-negative cells that were positively selected for CCR7, yielding a CD45RA+CCR7+ population without TemRA cells. Donors were healthy HIV-negative adults with no recently reported acute infections or vaccinations. Every donor was a Caucasian adult living in Nashville, Tennessee, USA. Blood was collected by leukapheresis, and PBMCs were isolated by Ficoll-Histopaque density gradient centrifugation and then cryopreserved in liquid nitrogen vapor phase. Analytical flow cytometry was used to check the purity and quantity of each magnetically sorted T cell population. Genomic DNA was isolated from each sorted fraction and quantified by UV absorbance on a Nanodrop 2000c. Turning to this clone: This clone's antigen is unknown. It has no much larger one-base neighbor in the sample; base qualities were not kept.

The paper's findings and limits, for the study overall: Incomplete sequencing was indicated by rarefaction of sorted-subset datasets, despite the large sequencing depth. The genetic and exposure-history diversity represented was limited by the small number of donors. Estimated clonotype richness was generally larger for naive than for memory subsets. Roughly 5.2% of naive CD4, approximately 3.7% of naive CD8, 2.3% of memory CD4, and 0.4% of memory CD8 clonotypes were shared across several donors. Higher generation probabilities were observed for clonotypes shared by all four sorted-subset donors than for non-shared clonotypes. Sampling was limited to blood, and TCR repertoires in tissue likely differ from TCR repertoires in blood. Based on pairwise subsampling, the degree of clonotype sharing among donors was expected to be affected by sequencing depth.

Using the deep immunoSEQ assay, TCR CDR3 regions were amplified from genomic DNA by multiplex PCR. Extracted genomic DNA from each cell subset was distributed evenly across all wells of several immunoSEQ 96-well plates, and each plate was treated as a replicate. Each replicate PCR for sorted subsets received about 220 ng genomic DNA, equal to roughly 30,000 T cell genomes. Purified libraries were measured with a Qubit 3.0 fluorometer, size-checked on a Bioanalyzer 2100, and measured again with the KAPA Library Quantification kit. Every immunoSEQ 96-well plate was sequenced on a separate single-read 150-cycle Illumina NextSeq 550 flow cell. The study's processing was this. The immunoSEQ output contained only junctional sequences without quality scores, so filtering could not match that applied to full-length reads. Sequences were annotated with PyIR, a Python wrapper for IgBLAST v1.9, and V/J genes and CDR3 were assigned using IMGT germline references. Reads were filtered out if the reads had weak V/J assignments (E-value above 1e-6), no CDR3, stop codons, out-of-frame junctions, or ambiguous translated residues. V3J clonotypes were defined as sequences sharing the same inferred V gene, J gene, and CDR3 amino acid sequence. Percentage overlap between repertoires was calculated by dividing the number of shared unique clonotypes by the size of the smaller repertoire. Richness of each repertoire was evaluated using RTK rarefaction, the Chao1 estimator, and Recon v2.1 estimates of unobserved clonotypes. Generation probabilities for all TCRbeta clonotypes obtained by the gDNA method from four donors were computed using OLGA. TCRdb took over this immuneACCESS table, retaining in-frame rearrangements with V and J assigned. Such tables are incomplete; in checked studies, under half of the missing clones stem from an unresolved V gene, and the remainder is unexplained. V, J and clone size reflect that table, while D and trimming were determined from the DNA. The sample yields around 2,100,000 clones; just under 95% were counted once. The ten top clones hold less than 1.5% of the sample.

This TCR derives from a man aged 18-30 years in good health. Sequences were obtained from naive CD8+ T cells sorted from blood. The meaning of the sample's cell subset or site label: CD45RA+CCR7+.

The CDR3 sequence is CAWSGQLGTEAFF. The nucleotide sequence is given as TGTGCCTGGAGTGGGCAGTTGGGCACTGAAGCTTTCTTT. The chain is made from TRBV30 and TRBJ1-1, with the D segment identity uncertain. The CDR3 holds 13 amino acids from the cysteine to the phenylalanine. Of the read, only the CDR3 DNA is kept; its 39 bases are in frame from base 1. CDR1 and CDR2 (GTSNPN, SVGIG) derive from the germline V gene (reference sequence). V loses 1 base of germline sequence and J loses 4 bases, and the interval between the two ends is 10 bases.